The 9 T cell receptor beta chains given below trace back to one sample, sequenced in a study of T cells in Graves' hyperthyroidism and ophthalmopathy. Regions amplified from RNA transcripts were the TCR beta CDR3 regions. The HTBI primer set served for first-round RT-PCR of the TCR CDR3. TCRdb analysed the multiplex PCR reads with MiXCR anew, one entry per CDR3 protein. The sample has about 420,000 distinct CDR3 sequences, less than 20% seen once. The sequencing input was blood. These TCRs come from a woman younger than 30 with Graves' hyperthyroidism.

This clonotype was picked up many times. CDR3 residues: CSAHRDDYGYTF. The CDR3 DNA follows: TGCAGTGCTCACCGGGACGACTATGGCTACACCTTC. This rearrangement joins TRBV20-1 to TRBJ1-2; TRBD1 is a possible D gene (5 bases). Germline CDR1 reads DFQATT; CDR2 reads SNEGSKA (reference sequence). The CDR3 loop spans 12 amino acids. The V end lost 5 bases, the J end lost 3 bases, and 10 bases lay between the germline ends.

This clonotype was seen repeatedly, ten times or more. The chain is built from TRBV20-1 and TRBJ2-5; weak D call: TRBD1 (6 bases). CDR1 and CDR2 from the germline V gene are DFQATT and SNEGSKA (reference sequence). The germline V and J ends were trimmed by 2 bases and 5 bases, with 12 bases remaining between them. The CDR3 spans 13 residues. CDR3 DNA sequence: TGCAGTGCTAGATCCACAGGGTGGGAGACCCAGTACTTC. Translated, it gives CSARSTGWETQYF.

The V call is TRBV4-1, the J call TRBJ1-2, with D unresolved. V was clipped by 0 bases and J by 2 bases, with 13 bases between them. The CDR3 contains 16 residues. Germline assignment: CDR1 MGHRA and CDR2 YSYEKL. In DNA, the CDR3 is TGCGCCAGCAGCCAAGAAGAGGGATGGGAGAACTATGGCTACACCTTC. This encodes CASSQEEGWENYGYTF.

The table lists this clonotype with many counts. The J gene is TRBJ2-2, the V gene TRBV6-5, with D unresolved. The V gene lost 1 base and the J gene lost 5 bases, with 5 bases spanning the gap. This CDR3 is 13 amino acids long. Germline V gene data show CDR1 as MNHEY and CDR2 as SVGAGI. The CDR3 sequence: CASSYFSTGELFF. In nucleotides, the CDR3 is TGTGCCAGCAGTTACTTCTCTACCGGGGAGCTGTTTTTT.

For this clonotype: The junction does not match germline at one end; this may be a read error. The chain joins TRBV2 to TRBJ1-2; D ambiguous. The CDR3 extends over 10 amino acids. Germline values: CDR1 SNHLY, CDR2 FYNNEI. This CDR3 is CASRDYDYTF. As DNA, the CDR3 is TGTGCCAGTAGGGATTATGACTACACCTTC.

This clonotype came up a few times. The chain joins TRBV5-6 to TRBJ2-7, with D uncertain. Trimming shortened V by 7 bases and J by 3 bases, and 20 bases separated the two germline ends. From germline, CDR1 is SGHDT and CDR2 YYEEEE. The CDR3 is made up of 15 amino acids. In DNA, the CDR3 is TGTGCCAGCCTTCCAGGAGAGGCCCCCGTCTACGAGCAGTACTTC. It specifies CASLPGEAPVYEQYF. Using reference TRBV5-6 and TRBJ2-7 for the parts outside the CDR3, the full variable domain is DAGVTQSPTHLIKTRGQQVTLRCSPKSGHDTVSWYQQALGQGPQFIFQYYEEEERQRGNFPDRFSGHQFPNYSSELNVNALLLGDSALYLCASLPGEAPVYEQYFGPGTRLTVT.

This clonotype was counted ten times or more. The DNA for the CDR3 is TGTGCCAGCAGCCCCGGGACCTTCGTTCGGGAAAAACTGTTTTTT. Protein: CASSPGTFVREKLFF. The chain is built from TRBV11-1 and TRBJ1-4; tentative D call: TRBD1 (5 bases). The V end lost 5 bases, the J end lost 8 bases, and 18 bases lay between the germline ends. This CDR3 has 15 residues. The germline V gene encodes CDR1 SGHAT and CDR2 FQDESV (reference sequence).

This clonotype was observed many times. The V gene is TRBV6-1, the J gene TRBJ2-7, with 9 bases aligning to TRBD1. J was trimmed by 2 bases and V by 10 bases; bases with no gene match: 15. The CDR3 has 16 residues. Germline CDR1 is MNHNS and CDR2 is SASEGT. CDR3 DNA sequence: TGTGCCACCGCAAAAGGACCGGGACAGGGAGCCTACGAGCAGTACTTC. It is translated as CATAKGPGQGAYEQYF.

This clonotype was picked up many times. V usage is TRBV10-3 and J usage is TRBJ1-2; 7 bases are a match to TRBD1. The CDR3 length is 14 residues. V was pared by 2 bases and J by 7 bases, with 7 bases of the junction left unmatched. The germline gives CDR1 ENHRY, CDR2 SYGVKD. As DNA, the CDR3 is TGTGCCATCAGTGAGCCTAGGGGGCGCATTGGCTACACCTTC. This translates into CAISEPRGRIGYTF.